The clone carrying this TCR beta chain appeared once. The sample belongs to a study of blood T cell repertoires in COVID-19. Germline V lookup: CDR1 LGHDT, CDR2 YNNKEL (reference sequence). The ends were cut back, 4 bases at V and 7 bases at J, with 8 bases in the middle. The length of the CDR3 is 13 residues. Participants' reported clinical history set cohort assignment. Individuals in the exposed group had encountered a COVID-19 case within 2 weeks preceding study entry. TCRdb keeps only in-frame clones here, not all; method: immunoSEQ multiplex PCR. There are some 320,000 clones in the sample; nearly 90% occur only once, and 2.5% to 3% lies in the top ten.

The sample was PBMCs or T cells enriched from blood (not recorded which). The receptor comes from a woman between 50 and 59 years old who had been exposed to COVID-19. The rearrangement uses TRBV3-1 (or the pseudogene TRBV3-2) and TRBJ1-6; D remains ambiguous. Here the CDR3 reads CASSLNRNSPLHF. The CDR3 nucleotides read TGTGCCAGCAGCCTAAACAGAAATTCACCCCTCCACTTT.